This note documents a single TCR beta chain sequence. This specimen comes from a study of T cell responses to AZD1222 COVID-19 vaccine. Measured with immunoSEQ multiplex PCR; TCRdb has only the in-frame clones, and not every one. Among 150,000 to 200,000 clones listed, around 90% were seen once. The CDR3 extends over 18 amino acids. J was trimmed by 4 bases and V by 2 bases; bases with no gene match: 11. From germline, CDR1 is SGHTA and CDR2 FQGTGA. The chain has TRBV7-3 and TRBJ2-3; 11 nucleotides line up with TRBD2. Here the sequenced sample was peripheral blood, taken on day 0 of AZD1222 vaccination. The source is an adult in good health. CDR3 residues: CASSLWATSGNGADTQYF. Written as DNA, the CDR3 is TGTGCCAGCAGCTTATGGGCGACTAGCGGGAATGGAGCAGATACGCAGTATTTT.